These 14 T cell receptor beta chains share one sample of origin, sequenced in a study of T cells after somatic rescue of genetic block. Data came from immunoSEQ multiplex PCR; TCRdb stores just in-frame clones and leaves some out. The repertoire has 65,000 to 70,000 clones, just over 90% of them found once; the top ten carry 3%. What was sequenced was peripheral blood mononuclear cells (PBMCs). The receptor set was obtained from a middle-aged man.

The chain recombines TRBV5-4 with TRBJ2-4; weak D call: TRBD1 (6 bases). V lost 3 bases, J lost 5 bases, and 12 bases lay in between. CDR3 length equals 14 residues. CDR1 and CDR2 (germline): SGHNT, YYREEE (reference sequence). The CDR3 DNA sequence: TGTGCCAGCAGCTCACAGGGATGGGAAAACATTCAGTACTTC. It specifies CASSSQGWENIQYF.

Only a few counts were recorded for this clone. J is TRBJ1-5 and V is TRBV7-8, with 10 positions matching TRBD1. CDR3 length equals 18 residues. Germline CDR1 and CDR2: SGHVS and FQNEAQ. V was clipped by 5 bases and J by 0 bases; unmatched bases: 10. CDR3 loop: CASSPAGTGDYSNQPQHF. DNA for the CDR3: TGTGCCAGCAGCCCAGCCGGGACAGGGGACTATAGCAATCAGCCCCAGCATTTT.

This clone occurred once. V and J are TRBV6-5 and TRBJ2-4; D unresolved. The CDR3 loop spans 12 amino acids. V shed 9 bases and J shed 2 bases, with 8 bases lying between them. Germline V gives CDR1 MNHEY, CDR2 SVGAGI. The CDR3 region is CARVATKNIQYF. The CDR3 nucleotides are TGTGCCAGGGTTGCGACCAAAAACATTCAGTACTTC.

V usage is TRBV14 and J usage is TRBJ2-5; the match to TRBD1 covers 10 bases. This CDR3 has 15 residues. With V trimmed by 5 bases and J by 5 bases, 8 bases remained unmatched. The V gene's germline CDR1 is SGHDN and CDR2 FVKESK. The CDR3 coding sequence is TGTGCCAGCAGCACTCGACAGGGGGCTCGGGAGACCCAGTACTTC. As protein: CASSTRQGARETQYF. Full variable domain (remainder filled in from reference TRBV14 and TRBJ2-5): EAGVTQFPSHSVIEKGQTVTLRCDPISGHDNLYWYRRVMGKEIKFLLHFVKESKQDESGMPNNRFLAERTGGTYSTLKVQPAELEDSGVYFCASSTRQGARETQYFGPGTRLLVL.

This rearrangement joins TRBV18 to TRBJ1-6; D unresolved. Germline CDR1 is KGHSH and CDR2 is LQKENI. CDR3 length: 12 amino acids. Trimming took off 3 bases at V and 10 bases at J, with 7 bases between the two ends. CDR3 DNA: TGTGCCAGCTCACCGCCGGAGTCACCCCTCCACTTT. Translated: CASSPPESPLHF.

The chain is built from TRBV5-3 and TRBJ1-6; the D is unclear. TRBV5-3 counts as an open reading frame of uncertain function. Trimming cost V 10 bases and J 13 bases, with 12 bases left between them. The CDR3 extends over 10 amino acids. The CDR3 DNA follows: TGTGCCGGGCGTCCGATCCCCCTCCACTTT. Amino acid sequence: CAGRPIPLHF.

This chain connects TRBV19 to TRBJ2-5; 7 nucleotides match TRBD1. Germline assignment: CDR1 LNHDA and CDR2 SQIVND (reference sequence). There are 16 residues in the CDR3. J gave up 4 bases and V 6 bases, and 14 bases lay outside the gene matches. In DNA form, the CDR3 reads TGTGCCAGTAGCCTCGGGACAGAACGTGTGGGAGAGACCCAGTACTTC. Translation: CASSLGTERVGETQYF.

This rearrangement joins TRBV5-4 to TRBJ1-6, with D uncertain. This CDR3 contains 13 residues. Per germline, CDR1 SGHNT and CDR2 YYREEE (reference sequence). Trimming shortened V by 0 bases and J by 16 bases, and 14 bases separated the two germline ends. Written as DNA, the CDR3 is TGTGCCAGCAGCTTGGGGAGAGGAGTTTCTCTCCACTTT. The encoded protein is CASSLGRGVSLHF.

V is TRBV6-5 and J is TRBJ2-7; 11 bases align to TRBD2. The V segment lost 6 bases and the J segment 1 base; nucleotides outside the gene matches: 5. Germline loops: CDR1 MNHEY, CDR2 SVGAGI. The CDR3 contains 15 residues. CDR3 sequence: CASSSGTSGSYEQYF. For the CDR3, the DNA is TGTGCCAGCAGCTCCGGGACTAGCGGTTCCTACGAGCAGTACTTC.

This chain's CDR3 is CATFSKRDEKLFF. The CDR3 DNA reads as TGTGCCACCTTTTCCAAGCGAGATGAAAAACTGTTTTTT. The rearrangement joins TRBV6-1 to TRBJ1-4, with D uncertain. The CDR3 sequence is 13 residues long. The germline gives CDR1 MNHNS, CDR2 SASEGT. Between the trimmed V and J ends, which lost 10 bases and 6 bases, there was a span of 15 bases.

Only a few counts were recorded for this clone. Additional DNA sequences in this sample encode the identical CDR3. The V gene is TRBV4-1, the J gene TRBJ2-6, with D unclear. Deletions cut 0 bases from V and 0 bases from J, with 9 bases between. This CDR3 is built from 17 residues. Germline V gene sequence: CDR1 MGHRA, CDR2 YSYEKL. In DNA form, the CDR3 reads TGCGCCAGCAGCCAAGATGGGCAGCTCTCTGGGGCCAACGTCCTGACTTTC. Translation: CASSQDGQLSGANVLTF.

This chain uses TRBV7-9 with TRBJ2-1, with TRBD2 as a possible D gene (5 bases). The V and J ends lost 5 bases and 0 bases respectively, with 17 bases between them. The germline CDR1 and CDR2 sequences are SEHNR and FQNEAQ (reference sequence). The CDR3 spans 17 residues. The CDR3 spells CASSPIGGSSSYNEQFF. CDR3 in DNA: TGTGCCAGCAGCCCAATTGGCGGGTCGAGCTCCTACAATGAGCAGTTCTTC.

The rearrangement uses TRBV9 and TRBJ2-5, with TRBD1 identical over 9 bases. The CDR3 length is 14 residues. Germline V gene data show CDR1 as SGDLS and CDR2 as YYNGEE. The J segment lost 6 bases and the V segment lost 3 bases, leaving 6 bases of the junction unmatched. CDR3 sequence reads: CASSGTGAMKTQYF. DNA of the CDR3: TGTGCCAGCAGCGGGACAGGGGCGATGAAGACCCAGTACTTC.

The gene calls are TRBV4-1 and TRBJ2-1, with D uncertain. The CDR3 length is 14 residues. From germline, CDR1 is MGHRA and CDR2 YSYEKL. V shed 2 bases and J shed 10 bases, with 15 bases lying between them. The CDR3 spells CASSQREGFGEQFF. The CDR3 DNA follows: TGCGCCAGCAGCCAAAGGGAAGGGTTCGGGGAGCAGTTCTTC.